Listed below are T cell receptor beta chains from one sample, sequenced in a study of T cells in narcolepsy. Sequencing was performed with immunoSEQ multiplex PCR; in TCRdb, only in-frame clones are kept and a portion is missing. Found here are tens of thousands of clones, about 90% of them singletons; the top ten hold roughly 0.8%. Sequenced: CD45RA- memory CD4+ T cells from PBMCs. The origin of the receptors is a human donor with narcolepsy. Both conserved end residues are part of each CDR3. A D gene is named only where the DNA matches it firmly. For some rows the clone size is stated as once, few or many, or as a class when expanded; others skip it.

J,V,D,size,DNA,CDR3
TRBJ2-6,TRBV6-6,.,.,TGTGCAACACTTCAGGGTAGCCGGGCCAACGTCCTGACTTTC,CATLQGSRANVLTF
TRBJ2-7,TRBV28,.,.,TGTGCCAGCAGTTTACCCCCCTACGAGCAGTACTTC,CASSLPPYEQYF
TRBJ2-3,TRBV18,TRBD1,.,TGTGCCAGCTCACCCGGACAGGGTAACACAGATACGCAGTATTTT,CASSPGQGNTDTQYF
TRBJ2-3,TRBV2,TRBD2,.,TGTGCCAGCAGCGGGACTAGCGGGAGAGATACGCAGTATTTT,CASSGTSGRDTQYF
TRBJ2-2,TRBV28,.,once,TGTGCCAGCAGTTCCCCGGCGGGCCTGGCAACCGGGGAGCTGTTTTTT,CASSSPAGLATGELFF
TRBJ1-6,TRBV13,.,.,TGTGCCAGCAGCTTAAGTACAGGGTTAAGCTCACCCCTCCACTTT,CASSLSTGLSSPLHF
TRBJ1-1,TRBV19,.,.,TGTGCCAGTAGTGATGCTTACAACACTGAAGCTTTCTTT,CASSDAYNTEAFF
TRBJ1-1,TRBV6-6,TRBD1,.,TGTGCCAGTAGAGACAGGGGTTTGTCTGAAGCTTTCTTT,CASRDRGLSEAFF
TRBJ2-1,TRBV11-2,.,.,TGTGCCAGCAGCTTTAGCCGCGGCTCCTACAATGAGCAGTTCTTC,CASSFSRGSYNEQFF
TRBJ1-6,TRBV30,.,few,TGTGCCTGGAGTGCCGACAGAATAGTGCCTTCACCCCTCCACTTT,CAWSADRIVPSPLHF
TRBJ1-1,TRBV6-1,TRBD1,.,TGTGCCAGCAGTGAACTGGGACAGGGGAACACTGAAGCTTTCTTT,CASSELGQGNTEAFF
TRBJ2-3,TRBV5-3,TRBD2,.,TGTGCCAGAAGCAAAAGCCGGGACGGGAGGCCCGCAGATACGCAGTATTTT,CARSKSRDGRPADTQYF
TRBJ2-5,TRBV7-2,.,.,TGTGCCAGCAGCAGGGACTCCGGAACCCAGTACTTC,CASSRDSGTQYF
TRBJ2-1,TRBV6-6,.,once,TGTGCCAGCAGCCCCGGGGGCCTACGCCACAATGAGCAGTTCTTC,CASSPGGLRHNEQFF
TRBJ2-2,TRBV7-2,.,once,TGTGCCAGCAGCTTACAAAGGGCTTCCACCGGGGAGCTGTTTTTT,CASSLQRASTGELFF
TRBJ2-1,TRBV11-2,.,.,TGTGCCAGCAGCTCCGCCGGGAGCGCCAATGAGCAGTTCTTC,CASSSAGSANEQFF
TRBJ1-4,TRBV28,.,.,TGTGCCAGCAGTCTCCAAGGGGGTAGGGGGGTTGAAAAACTGTTTTTT,CASSLQGGRGVEKLFF
TRBJ2-3,TRBV4-2,.,.,TGTGCCAGCAGCCAAGAAGGGCGGGATACGCAGTATTTT,CASSQEGRDTQYF
TRBJ2-2,TRBV6-5,.,.,TGTGCCAGCAGGGCACCGACGAACACCGGGGAGCTGTTTTTT,CASRAPTNTGELFF
TRBJ1-2,TRBV11-2,.,once,TGTGCCAGCAGCCAAGACTTAAACTATGGCTACACCTTC,CASSQDLNYGYTF
TRBJ2-3,TRBV6-6,.,.,TGTGCCAGCAGTTACAAGGGATCTGGCACAGATACGCAGTATTTT,CASSYKGSGTDTQYF
TRBJ2-7,TRBV7-8,TRBD2,.,TGTGCCAGCACCCAACGGACTAGCGTAGACGAGCAGTACTTC,CASTQRTSVDEQYF
TRBJ2-1,TRBV2,TRBD2,.,TGTGCCAGCAGGGGACTAGCGGGAACGAATGAGCAGTTCTTC,CASRGLAGTNEQFF
TRBJ2-4,TRBV4-3,TRBD1,.,TGCGCCAGCAGCCAAGATGGGACAGGGAGAAACATTCAGTACTTC,CASSQDGTGRNIQYF
TRBJ2-5,TRBV11-2,.,once,TGTGCCAGCAGCTTAGTACTGGGTCTGGAGACCCAGTACTTC,CASSLVLGLETQYF
TRBJ2-1,TRBV30,TRBD2,.,TGTGCCTGGTGCTCTGGACTAGCGGGCTACAATGAGCAGTTCTTC,CAWCSGLAGYNEQFF
TRBJ1-4,TRBV18,TRBD1,.,TGTGCCAGCTCGGGACAGGGGGATGAAAAACTGTTTTTT,CASSGQGDEKLFF
TRBJ2-5,TRBV7-2,.,.,TGTGCCAGCAGCTTGCAAGAGACCCAGTACTTC,CASSLQETQYF
TRBJ2-1,TRBV9,TRBD2,.,TGTGCCAGCAGCGTAGCCTTGGGGACTAGCGACAATGAGCAGTTCTTC,CASSVALGTSDNEQFF
TRBJ1-1,TRBV28,.,.,TGTGCCAGCAGCGAAACAGGGACGGGCACTGAAGCTTTCTTT,CASSETGTGTEAFF
TRBJ1-2,TRBV2,TRBD1,.,TGTGCCAGCCTCCGGGACAGAAGACTCTATGGCTACACCTTC,CASLRDRRLYGYTF
TRBJ1-6,TRBV4-3,.,few,TGCGCCAGCAGCCCTCAGGCCGATAATTCACCCCTCCACTTT,CASSPQADNSPLHF
TRBJ2-2,TRBV5-4,TRBD1,.,TGTGCCAGCAGCGGGGACAGGTCCGGGGAGCTATTTTTT,CASSGDRSGELFF
TRBJ1-2,TRBV28,TRBD1,.,TGTGCCAGCAGTCATCATCAGGGGGCGCAAATTCACGTAACCTATGGCTACACCTTC,CASSHHQGAQIHVTYGYTF
TRBJ2-7,TRBV5-1,TRBD2,.,TGCGCCAGCAGCTTGGGCCTTGGGCTAGCGGGGACAGAGTACTTC,CASSLGLGLAGTEYF
TRBJ1-1,TRBV5-4,.,.,TGTGCCAGCAGCTTGGAACAGCCGAACACTGAAGCTTTCTTT,CASSLEQPNTEAFF
TRBJ2-1,TRBV7-3,TRBD1,once,TGTGCCAGCAGCCAAGGGACAGCTAGGAATGAGCAGTTCTTC,CASSQGTARNEQFF
TRBJ2-3,TRBV4-3,TRBD2,.,TGCGCCAGCAGCCAAGATTCTTTAGGGCGGGGGACTAGCACAGATACGCAGTATTTT,CASSQDSLGRGTSTDTQYF
TRBJ2-2,TRBV7-9,.,.,TGTGCCAGCACTTGGGGTGGGGGAGGACGCACCGGGGAGCTGTTTTTT,CASTWGGGGRTGELFF
TRBJ2-7,TRBV7-6,TRBD2,.,TGTGCCAGCAGCCCCACCCCTCCTAGCGGGAGTAACGAGCAGTACTTC,CASSPTPPSGSNEQYF
TRBJ2-1,TRBV7-9,TRBD2,.,TGTGCCAGCAGTTCACCCCCGGGACTAGCGGGCGCCTACAATGAGCAGTTCTTC,CASSSPPGLAGAYNEQFF
TRBJ2-7,TRBV11-2,TRBD1,.,TGTGCCAGCAGCCTGAGTGTAGGACAGGGCCTAAGGCAGTACTTC,CASSLSVGQGLRQYF
TRBJ2-3,TRBV2,.,.,TGTGCCAGCGGAGAAGATACGCAGTATTTT,CASGEDTQYF
TRBJ2-7,TRBV5-1,.,.,TGCGCCAGCAGCTACGACGTGACGCACTACGAGCAGTACTTC,CASSYDVTHYEQYF
TRBJ2-1,TRBV7-3,TRBD2,.,TGTGCCAGCAGCTTAAGCTCTAGCGGGGGGTACAATGAGCAGTTCTTC,CASSLSSSGGYNEQFF
TRBJ1-2,TRBV7-2,TRBD1,.,TGTGCCAGCAGCTTCGTTACAGGGGGGAAGGCTAACTATGGCTACACCTTC,CASSFVTGGKANYGYTF
TRBJ2-3,TRBV7-8,.,.,TGTGCCAGCAGTTTTTCAAGGTCAGATACGCAGTATTTT,CASSFSRSDTQYF
TRBJ2-1,TRBV5-1,.,.,TGCGCCAGCAGCTTCGGACATGCCAGTGGGAATGAGCAGTTCTTC,CASSFGHASGNEQFF
TRBJ1-2,TRBV2,TRBD1,few,TGTGCCAGCAGGGAGACACAGGGGATCCATGGCTACACCTTC,CASRETQGIHGYTF
TRBJ1-2,TRBV30,.,.,TGTGCCTGGTTAGAGGGGGTTTATGGCTACACCTTC,CAWLEGVYGYTF
TRBJ1-2,TRBV6-1,TRBD1,.,TGTGCCAGCAGTGAATACTATGGGGGGACAGGGGTCGGCTACACCTTC,CASSEYYGGTGVGYTF
TRBJ1-5,TRBV2,.,.,TGTGCCAGCAGTGAACAGGGGTATAGCAATCAGCCCCAGCATTTT,CASSEQGYSNQPQHF
TRBJ2-5,TRBV7-8,TRBD1,once,TGTGCCAGCAGCTTCGGGACAGGGAGGAGCCAAGAGACCCAGTACTTC,CASSFGTGRSQETQYF
TRBJ1-2,TRBV7-2,.,.,TGTGCCAGCAGCTACGACAGAGCTAACTATGGCTACACCTTC,CASSYDRANYGYTF
TRBJ1-5,TRBV5-6,.,.,TGTGCCAGCAGCTTGGCCTTTGATGGGGTTGGGAATCAGCCCCAGCATTTT,CASSLAFDGVGNQPQHF
TRBJ1-1,TRBV2,.,.,TGTGCCAGCAGTGTTAACCGGCAGCTAAGGGCGAACACTGAAGCTTTCTTT,CASSVNRQLRANTEAFF
TRBJ1-5,TRBV7-2,.,.,TGTGCCAGCAGCTTAGTGGGGTGGGGACAGCCCCAGCATTTT,CASSLVGWGQPQHF
TRBJ1-2,TRBV6-1,.,.,TGTGCCAGCAGTGAAGCGGGGGGGATAAATTCCCCCTATGGCTACACCTTC,CASSEAGGINSPYGYTF
TRBJ2-2,TRBV7-9,TRBD1,.,TGTGCCAGCAGCCACGGGGGACAGGGAAGTGTCGGGGAGCTGTTTTTT,CASSHGGQGSVGELFF
TRBJ2-1,TRBV28,.,.,TGTGCCACCGAAGAGGGGGGGAATGAGCAGTTCTTC,CATEEGGNEQFF